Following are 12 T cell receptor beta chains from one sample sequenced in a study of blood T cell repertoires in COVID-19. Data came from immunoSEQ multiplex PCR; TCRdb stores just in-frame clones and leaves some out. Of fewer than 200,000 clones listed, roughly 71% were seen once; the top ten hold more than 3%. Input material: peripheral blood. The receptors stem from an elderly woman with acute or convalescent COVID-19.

The CDR3 sequence: CASSLNTISNQPQHF. In nucleotides, the CDR3 is TGTGCCAGCAGCTTAAACACCATTAGCAATCAGCCCCAGCATTTT. The rearrangement links TRBV7-8 to TRBJ1-5; D uncertain. Trimming took off 2 bases at V and 0 bases at J, with 8 bases between the two ends. Germline V gene data show CDR1 as SGHVS and CDR2 as FQNEAQ. The CDR3 spans 15 residues.

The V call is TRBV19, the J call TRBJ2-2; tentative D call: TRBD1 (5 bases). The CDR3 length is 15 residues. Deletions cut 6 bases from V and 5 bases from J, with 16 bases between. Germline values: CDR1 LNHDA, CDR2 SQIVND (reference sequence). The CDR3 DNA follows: TGTGCCAGTAGAAGGGCGGACACTCAAACCGGGGAGCTGTTTTTT. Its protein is CASRRADTQTGELFF.

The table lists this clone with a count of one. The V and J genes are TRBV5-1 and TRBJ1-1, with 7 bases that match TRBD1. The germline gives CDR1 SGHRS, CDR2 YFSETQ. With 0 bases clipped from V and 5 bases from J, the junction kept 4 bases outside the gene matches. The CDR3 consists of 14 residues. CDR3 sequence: CASSLGQGRTEAFF. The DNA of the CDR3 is TGCGCCAGCAGCTTGGGACAGGGCAGGACTGAAGCTTTCTTT.

This chain's CDR3 is CASSPRGGLAYGYTF. The DNA for the CDR3 is TGTGCCAGCAGTCCTCGGGGGGGGCTGGCCTATGGCTACACCTTC. The V call is TRBV6-5, the J call TRBJ1-2; TRBD1 might be the D (6 bases). Germline CDR1 MNHEY, CDR2 SVGAGI. The CDR3 length is 15 residues. Trimming removed 5 bases at V and 4 bases at J, with 17 bases between.

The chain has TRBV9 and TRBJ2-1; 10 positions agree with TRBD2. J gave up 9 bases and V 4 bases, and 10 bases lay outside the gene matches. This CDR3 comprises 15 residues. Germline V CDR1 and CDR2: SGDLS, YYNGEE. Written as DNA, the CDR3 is TGTGCCAGCAGCCCCCAGCGGGGGGGCTTAAGTGAGCAGTTCTTC. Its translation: CASSPQRGGLSEQFF.

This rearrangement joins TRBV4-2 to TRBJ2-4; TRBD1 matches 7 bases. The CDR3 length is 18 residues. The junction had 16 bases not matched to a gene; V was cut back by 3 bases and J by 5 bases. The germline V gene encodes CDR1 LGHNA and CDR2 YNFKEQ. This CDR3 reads CASSQLSGLLGGQNIQYF. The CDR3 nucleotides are TGTGCCAGCAGCCAGCTATCAGGGCTCTTAGGGGGCCAAAACATTCAGTACTTC.

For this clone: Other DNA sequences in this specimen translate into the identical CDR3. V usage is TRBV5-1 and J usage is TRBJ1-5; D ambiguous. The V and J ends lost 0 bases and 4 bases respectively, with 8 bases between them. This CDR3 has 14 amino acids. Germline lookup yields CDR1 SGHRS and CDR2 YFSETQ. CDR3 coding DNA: TGCGCCAGCAGCTTGGGATCAGGAAATCAGCCCCAGCATTTT. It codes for CASSLGSGNQPQHF.

CDR3 in amino acids: CASSQGEAGSGYGYTF. As DNA, the CDR3 is TGTGCCAGCAGCCAAGGGGAGGCTGGGAGCGGCTATGGCTACACCTTC. The chain employs TRBV4-2 and TRBJ1-2; no reliable D call. Germline CDR1 reads LGHNA; CDR2 reads YNFKEQ. Trimming stripped 1 base from V and 4 bases from J, with 16 bases between. The CDR3 runs 16 residues.

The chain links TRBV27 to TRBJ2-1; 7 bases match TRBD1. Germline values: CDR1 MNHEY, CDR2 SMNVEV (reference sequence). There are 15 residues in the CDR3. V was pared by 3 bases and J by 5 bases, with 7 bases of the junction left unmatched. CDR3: CASSLPGQLNNEQFF. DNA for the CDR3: TGTGCCAGCAGTTTGCCGGGACAGCTAAACAATGAGCAGTTCTTC.

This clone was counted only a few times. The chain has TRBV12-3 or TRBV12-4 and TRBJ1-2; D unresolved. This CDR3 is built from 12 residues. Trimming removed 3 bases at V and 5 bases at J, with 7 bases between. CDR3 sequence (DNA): TGTGCCAGCAGTTTCGGAGCATATGGCTACACCTTC. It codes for CASSFGAYGYTF.

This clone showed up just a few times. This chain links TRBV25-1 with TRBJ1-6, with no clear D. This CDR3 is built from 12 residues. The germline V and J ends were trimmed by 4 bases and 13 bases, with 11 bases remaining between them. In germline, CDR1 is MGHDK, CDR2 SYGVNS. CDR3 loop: CASSAITSPLHF. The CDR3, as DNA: TGTGCCAGCAGTGCAATTACTTCGCCCCTCCACTTT.

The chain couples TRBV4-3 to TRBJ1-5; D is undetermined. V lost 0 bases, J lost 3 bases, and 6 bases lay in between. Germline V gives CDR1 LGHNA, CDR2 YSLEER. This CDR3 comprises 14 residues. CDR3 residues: CASSQDATNQPQHF. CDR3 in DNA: TGCGCCAGCAGCCAAGATGCTACCAATCAGCCCCAGCATTTT.